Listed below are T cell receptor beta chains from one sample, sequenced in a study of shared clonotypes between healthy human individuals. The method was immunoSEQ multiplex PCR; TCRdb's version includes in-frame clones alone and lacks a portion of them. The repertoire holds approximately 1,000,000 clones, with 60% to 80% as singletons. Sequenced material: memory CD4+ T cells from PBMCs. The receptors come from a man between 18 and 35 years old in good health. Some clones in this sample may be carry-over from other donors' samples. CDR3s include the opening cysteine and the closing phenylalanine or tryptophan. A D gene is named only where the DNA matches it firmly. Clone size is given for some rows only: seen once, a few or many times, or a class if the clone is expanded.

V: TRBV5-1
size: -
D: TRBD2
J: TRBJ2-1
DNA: TGCGCCAGCAGCCTTACTAGCGGGAGTTGGAATGAGCAGTTCTTC
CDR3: CASSLTSGSWNEQFF

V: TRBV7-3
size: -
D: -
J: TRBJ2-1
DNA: TGTGCCAGCAGCCCCCGGGACTACAATGAGCAGTTCTTC
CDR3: CASSPRDYNEQFF

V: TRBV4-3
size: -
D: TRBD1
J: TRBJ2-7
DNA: TGCGCCAGCAGCCGGAGCCGGACAGGGGCCTACGAGCAGTACTTC
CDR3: CASSRSRTGAYEQYF

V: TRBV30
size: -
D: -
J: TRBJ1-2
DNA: TGTGCCTGGAGTGTCCCGGGTGGCTACACCTTC
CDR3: CAWSVPGGYTF

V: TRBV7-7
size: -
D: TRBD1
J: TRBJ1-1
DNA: TGTGCCAGCAGCCCTCTAGGGACAGCAAACACTGAAGCTTTCTTT
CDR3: CASSPLGTANTEAFF

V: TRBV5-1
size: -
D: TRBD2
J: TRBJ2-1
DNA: TGCGCCAGCAGCTATGGAGAGTCGGGAGGATACAATGAGCAGTTCTTC
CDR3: CASSYGESGGYNEQFF

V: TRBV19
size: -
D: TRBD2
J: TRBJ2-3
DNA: TGTGCCAGTAGTAGGCAGCGGGAGTGGAACACAGATACGCAGTATTTT
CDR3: CASSRQREWNTDTQYF

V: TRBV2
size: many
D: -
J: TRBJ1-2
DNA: TGTGCCAGCAGTCCCATTGGAGACTATGGCTACACCTTC
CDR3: CASSPIGDYGYTF

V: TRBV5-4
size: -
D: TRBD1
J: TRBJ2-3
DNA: TGTGCCAGCAGCTTGGACCTCGGACAGGGTAGGCCAGATACGCAGTATTTT
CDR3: CASSLDLGQGRPDTQYF

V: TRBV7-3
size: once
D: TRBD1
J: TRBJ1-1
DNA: TGTGCCAGCAGCTCTACAGGGGGGTTAACTGAAGCTTTCTTT
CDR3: CASSSTGGLTEAFF

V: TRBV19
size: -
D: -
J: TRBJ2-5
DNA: TGTGCCAGTAGTAACCCACTAGCCGGGGGTCGGGAGACCCAGTACTTC
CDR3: CASSNPLAGGRETQYF

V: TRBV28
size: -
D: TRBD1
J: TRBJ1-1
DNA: TGTGCCAGCAGTTCAGGGGGCTCGAACACTGAAGCTTTCTTT
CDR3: CASSSGGSNTEAFF

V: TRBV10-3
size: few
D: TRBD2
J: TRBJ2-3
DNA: TGTGCCATACGGCCTAGCGGCACCACAGATACGCAGTATTTT
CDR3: CAIRPSGTTDTQYF

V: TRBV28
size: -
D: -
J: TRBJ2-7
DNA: TGTGCCAGCAGAACACGATCCTCCGAGCAGTACTTC
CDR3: CASRTRSSEQYF

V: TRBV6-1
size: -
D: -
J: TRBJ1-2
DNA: TGTGCCAGCAGTGAAGTGGCAAGGAGCTATGGCTACACCTTC
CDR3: CASSEVARSYGYTF

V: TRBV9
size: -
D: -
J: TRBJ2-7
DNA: TGTGCCAGCAGCGTAGATCTGCACAGGGATGAGCAGTACTTC
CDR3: CASSVDLHRDEQYF

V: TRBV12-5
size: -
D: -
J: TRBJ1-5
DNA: TGTGCTAGTGGTTTGGATAGCAATCAGCCCCAGCATTTT
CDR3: CASGLDSNQPQHF

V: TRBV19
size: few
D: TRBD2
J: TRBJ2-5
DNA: TGTGCCAGTAGTACAGCGGGAGGGCGGGGGGAGACCCAGTACTTC
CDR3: CASSTAGGRGETQYF

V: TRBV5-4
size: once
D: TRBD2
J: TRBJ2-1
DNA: TGTGCCAGCAGCTTCCCATGGGAGGGGAGATCATTCTTC
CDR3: CASSFPWEGRSFF

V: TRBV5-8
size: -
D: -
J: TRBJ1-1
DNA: TGTGCCAGCAGCCTCCTTACCGGGAACACTGAAGCTTTCTTT
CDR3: CASSLLTGNTEAFF

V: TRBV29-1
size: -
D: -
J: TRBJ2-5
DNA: TGCAGCGTTCGCGTGGCGGGCGACCAAGAGACCCAGTACTTC
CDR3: CSVRVAGDQETQYF

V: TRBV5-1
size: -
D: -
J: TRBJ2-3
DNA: TGCGCCAGCAGCCATGTACTAGGCACAGATACGCAGTATTTT
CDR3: CASSHVLGTDTQYF

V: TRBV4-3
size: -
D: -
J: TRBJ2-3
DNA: TGCGCCAGCAGCCAAGAGTACATGCCTCGGAGCACAGATACGCAGTATTTT
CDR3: CASSQEYMPRSTDTQYF

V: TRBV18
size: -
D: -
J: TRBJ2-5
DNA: TGTGCCAGCTCACCGGGACATAACCAAGAGACCCAGTACTTC
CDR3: CASSPGHNQETQYF

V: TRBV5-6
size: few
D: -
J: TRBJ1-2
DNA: TGTGCCAGCAGACCGGGACCAGCTAACTATGGCTACACCTTC
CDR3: CASRPGPANYGYTF

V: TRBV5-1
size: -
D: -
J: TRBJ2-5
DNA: TGCGCCAGCAGCTTGGCAGAGGTGCCTGGAACCCAGTACTTC
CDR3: CASSLAEVPGTQYF

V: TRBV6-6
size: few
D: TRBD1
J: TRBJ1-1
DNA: TGTGCCAGCAGTTACGGGACAGAGACACAAGCTTTCTTT
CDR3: CASSYGTETQAFF

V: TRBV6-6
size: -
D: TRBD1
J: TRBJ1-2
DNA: TGTGCCAGCAGATTCCGACAGGGGGTTATATATGGCTACACCTTC
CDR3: CASRFRQGVIYGYTF

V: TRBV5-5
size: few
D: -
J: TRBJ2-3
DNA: TGTGCCAGCAGCTTGACGGGATGGGGCACAGATACGCAGTATTTT
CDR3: CASSLTGWGTDTQYF

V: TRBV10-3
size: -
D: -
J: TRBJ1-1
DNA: TGTGCCATCAGACCCCCGTCGGGGAACACTGAAGCTTTCTTT
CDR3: CAIRPPSGNTEAFF

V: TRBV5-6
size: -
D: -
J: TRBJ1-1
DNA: TGTGCCAGCAGCTCCGGGACACTACCACGCGCTTTCTTT
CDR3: CASSSGTLPRAFF

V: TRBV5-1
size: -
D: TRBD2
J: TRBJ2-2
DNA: TGCGCCAGCAGCCCCCAAGCGGGAGGTCACACCGGGGAGCTGTTTTTT
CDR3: CASSPQAGGHTGELFF

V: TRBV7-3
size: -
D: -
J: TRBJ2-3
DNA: TGTGCCAGCAGCCCTAACCTGGGCACAGATACGCAGTATTTT
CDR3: CASSPNLGTDTQYF

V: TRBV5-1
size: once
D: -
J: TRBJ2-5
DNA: TGCGCCAGCAGCTTGGCCATCGGCCAAGAGACCCAGTACTTC
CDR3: CASSLAIGQETQYF

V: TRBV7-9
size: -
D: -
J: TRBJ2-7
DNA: TGTGCCAGCAGCACCTCGCTGGGCTACTACGAGCAGTACTTC
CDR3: CASSTSLGYYEQYF

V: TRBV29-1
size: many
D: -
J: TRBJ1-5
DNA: TGCAGCGTTAAACAGGAAGGGGGAAATCAGCCCCAGCATTTT
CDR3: CSVKQEGGNQPQHF

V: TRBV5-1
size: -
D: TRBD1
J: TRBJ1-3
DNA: TGCGCCAGCAGCTTGACAGGGGGCTATTCTGGAAACACCATATATTTT
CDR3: CASSLTGGYSGNTIYF

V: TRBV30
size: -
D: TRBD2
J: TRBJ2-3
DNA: TGTGCCTGGAGATCGAAAGGGACTAGCGGGAGGAGGGATACGCAGTATTTT
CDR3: CAWRSKGTSGRRDTQYF

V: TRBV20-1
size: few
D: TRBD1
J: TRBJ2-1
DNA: TGCAGTGCTCAGGGGGCCGATGAGCAGTTCTTC
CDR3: CSAQGADEQFF

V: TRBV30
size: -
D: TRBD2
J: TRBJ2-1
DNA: TGTGCCTGGGGAGGGACTAGATTATCGAGTGAGCAGTTCTTC
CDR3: CAWGGTRLSSEQFF

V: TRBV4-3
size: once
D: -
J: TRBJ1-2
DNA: TGCGCCAGCAGCCAAGAAAACTATGGCTACACCTTC
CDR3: CASSQENYGYTF

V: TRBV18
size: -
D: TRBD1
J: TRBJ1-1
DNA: TGTGCCAGCTCACGGGGGGACAGGACTGAAGCTTTCTTT
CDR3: CASSRGDRTEAFF

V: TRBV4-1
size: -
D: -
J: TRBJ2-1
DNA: TGCGCCAGCAGCCAAGCCACCAGCGCAACCAATGAGCAGTTCTTC
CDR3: CASSQATSATNEQFF

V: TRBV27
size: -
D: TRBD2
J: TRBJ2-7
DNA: TGTGCCTGTGCACTAGCGGGAGGTCATGCTTCCTACGAGCAGTACTTC
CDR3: CACALAGGHASYEQYF

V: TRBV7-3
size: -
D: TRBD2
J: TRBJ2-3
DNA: TGTGCCAGCAGCTCCCGACTAGCCGGCAGCACAGATACGCAGTATTTT
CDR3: CASSSRLAGSTDTQYF

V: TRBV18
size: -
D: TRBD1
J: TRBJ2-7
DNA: TGTGCCAGCTCACGAGGACAGGGGGGTACTAGCAACGAGCAGTACTTC
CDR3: CASSRGQGGTSNEQYF

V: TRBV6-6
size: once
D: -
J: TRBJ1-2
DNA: TGTGCCAGCGGGGGGGCGGGATATGGCTACACCTTC
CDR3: CASGGAGYGYTF